The clone carrying this TCR beta chain was counted only a few times. V was pared by 6 bases and J by 3 bases, with 12 bases between. Per germline, CDR1 SQVTM and CDR2 ANQGSEA. The CDR3 consists of 13 residues. TCRdb recomputed calls from the 5' RACE reads with MiXCR, one row per CDR3 protein. The data contain around 340,000 distinct CDR3 sequences, 10% to 15% of them singletons. The entry originates in a study of identical twins. Separately, the same data were catalogued under a study of yellow fever vaccine responses in identical twins.

The rearrangement uses TRBV29-1 and TRBJ2-1, with D maybe TRBD2 (5 bases). This receptor was obtained from a woman aged 18-29 years in good health. The sequenced sample consisted of CD8+ T cells sorted from blood. The CDR3 here is CSVHKRNYNEQFF. In DNA, the CDR3 is TGCAGCGTGCATAAGCGGAACTACAATGAGCAGTTCTTC.